This TCR beta chain was documented in a study of CD8 T cells in ankylosing spondylitis (dated by TCRdb to 2016 to 2017). Concerning the study at large: To find TCR variants linked to disease, the study profiled T cell receptor beta repertoires in ankylosing spondylitis patients and healthy donors. In total, the full study cohort was made up of some 110 healthy donors and approximately 24 ankylosing spondylitis patients. Peripheral blood was sampled, and synovial fluid was additionally collected from ankylosing spondylitis patients. Results the study describes overall, beyond this receptor: Some TCR beta motif variants had previously been reported in synovial fluid and blood of reactive arthritis patients, which suggested common disease-initiation mechanisms. Significant enrichment of the disease-linked clones was reported in matched synovial fluid samples from ankylosing spondylitis patients. A TCR beta motif made up of several highly homologous amino acid variants appeared to be characteristic of blood from ankylosing spondylitis patients. The disease-linked clones showed a CD8+ phenotype and occurred at relatively low frequencies in peripheral blood.

This clonotype was seen a handful of times. It lacks a known antigen. No much larger clone exists at a distance of one base, and base qualities are not known. Relative to germline, V is 5 bases shorter and J is 5 bases shorter, with 14 bases between their ends. CDR1 and CDR2 (SGHVS, FQNEAQ) derive from the germline V gene. The CDR3 runs 14 amino acids, cysteine and phenylalanine included. The DNA shown is the 42-base CDR3, in frame from base 1. Sequenced using an Illumina HiSeq 2500. Quantitative 5'-RACE with molecular barcodes was used to prepare TCR beta libraries. The source study handled its data this way. A new computational method based on a probabilistic model of VDJ rearrangement was used to identify disease-linked TCR variants. Using fastp trimming at Q25 and MiXCR clonotype assembly, TCRdb reanalyzed the public sequencing data and kept in-frame beta chains. Each record represents a unique CDR3 protein, reported with the most common genes and DNA among its rows. It is TCRdb's table, rather than the study itself, that gives the V and J calls and clone size. For this sample there are roughly 350,000 distinct CDR3 sequences; around 7.6% appear just once. The ten top clones hold more than 12% of the sample.

The source of this sequence is a male donor with ankylosing spondylitis. The sequenced sample consisted of blood, either unsorted or a sorted T cell fraction (not recorded which). The chain couples TRBV7-8 to TRBJ2-3; a tentative D match to TRBD2 spans 6 bases. The base sequence is TGTGCCAGCAGCACTAGGACGCGGGGAGATACGCAGTATTTT. Its coded protein is CASSTRTRGDTQYF.